This T cell receptor (beta chain) was obtained from a study of primary melanoma T cells and metastatic recurrence. TCRdb keeps only in-frame clones here, not all; method: immunoSEQ multiplex PCR. The data contain about 300 clones, around four fifths of them singletons. The specimen sequenced was melanoma tumor tissue. The receptors derive from a human donor with melanoma.

This clone appeared a few times. The junction shows a germline mismatch at one end, possibly a read error. The rearrangement uses TRBV11-3 and TRBJ2-7, with D possibly matching TRBD2 (6 bases). Germline V gives CDR1 SGHNT, CDR2 YENEEA. The CDR3 runs 15 residues. CDR3 sequence: CASSLGPGVPYEQYF. The CDR3 region has the DNA TGTGCCAGCAGTTTAGGACCGGGGGTACCTTACGAGCAGTACTTC.